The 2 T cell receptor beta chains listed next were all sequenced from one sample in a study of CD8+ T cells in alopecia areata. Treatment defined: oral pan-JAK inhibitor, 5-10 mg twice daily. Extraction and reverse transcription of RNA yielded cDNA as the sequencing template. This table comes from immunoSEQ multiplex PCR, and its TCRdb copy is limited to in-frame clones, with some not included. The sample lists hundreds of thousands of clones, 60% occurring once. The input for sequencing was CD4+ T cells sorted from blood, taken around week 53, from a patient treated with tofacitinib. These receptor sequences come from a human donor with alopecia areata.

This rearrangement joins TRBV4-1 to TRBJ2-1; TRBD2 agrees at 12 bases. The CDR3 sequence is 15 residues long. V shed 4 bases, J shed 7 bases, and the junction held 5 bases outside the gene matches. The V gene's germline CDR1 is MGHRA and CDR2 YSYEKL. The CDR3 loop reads CASSRLAGGRNEQFF. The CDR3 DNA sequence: TGCGCCAGCAGCCGGCTAGCGGGGGGGCGGAATGAGCAGTTCTTC.

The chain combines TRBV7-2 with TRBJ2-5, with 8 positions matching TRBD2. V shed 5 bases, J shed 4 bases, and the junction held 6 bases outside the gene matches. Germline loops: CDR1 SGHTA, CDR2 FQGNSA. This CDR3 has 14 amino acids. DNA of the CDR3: TGTGCCAGCAGCGAACAGCGGGGGCGAGAGACCCAGTACTTC. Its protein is CASSEQRGRETQYF.